This TCR beta chain was captured in a study of control samples from healthy donors and cancer patients. The method was immunoSEQ multiplex PCR; TCRdb's version includes in-frame clones alone and lacks a portion of them. Found here are about 18,000 clones, roughly 86% of them singletons; the top ten hold roughly 11%. The clonotype was recovered from a woman aged 70-85 years with colorectal cancer. What was sequenced was PBMCs.

The DNA of the CDR3 is TGTGCCAGCAGCTCCGGACGCATAACGAACACTGAAGCTTTCTTT. Its protein product is CASSSGRITNTEAFF. This chain connects TRBV5-4 to TRBJ1-1; no clear D gene. Germline CDR1 is SGHNT and CDR2 is YYREEE (reference sequence). The CDR3 consists of 15 residues. The V gene lost 3 bases and the J gene lost 1 base, with 13 bases spanning the gap.